Each of the 17 T cell receptor beta chains below was sequenced from the same sample in a study of shared clonotypes between healthy human individuals. Naive-designated CD8 cells lacked CD45RO, were positively enriched for CCR7, and omitted terminally differentiated effector memory CD45RA+ cells. TCRdb's table, derived via immunoSEQ multiplex PCR, lists solely in-frame clones and lacks some. The repertoire has about 2,200,000 clones, about 93% of them found once; the top ten carry 1.5% to 2%. Material: naive CD8+ T cells from PBMCs. Every receptor here comes from a young man in good health. Some clones in this sample may be carry-over from other donors' samples.

The chain combines TRBV6-6 with TRBJ2-1; maybe TRBD2 (6 bases). The V gene lost 6 bases and the J gene lost 6 bases, with 12 bases spanning the gap. The germline V gene encodes CDR1 MNHNY and CDR2 SVGAGI (reference sequence). The CDR3 loop spans 13 amino acids. As DNA, the CDR3 is TGTGCCAGCAGCCCTACTAGCTTCAATGAGCAGTTCTTC. This encodes CASSPTSFNEQFF.

The rearrangement joins TRBV7-9 to TRBJ1-1, with D perhaps TRBD1 (5 bases). Trimming took 11 bases from V and 1 from J, leaving 14 bases between them. The V gene's germline CDR1 is SEHNR and CDR2 FQNEAQ (reference sequence). This CDR3 comprises 13 residues. Here the CDR3 DNA reads TGTGCCTCGACGGGACGCCAGAACACTGAAGCTTTCTTT. Its protein is CASTGRQNTEAFF.

The CDR3 region has the DNA TGTGCCAGCAGTTTAATGGGGACTAGCGGGTTTGATGAGCAGTTCTTC. Its protein is CASSLMGTSGFDEQFF. The gene calls are TRBV27 and TRBJ2-1, with 12 bases aligning to TRBD2. V trimming: 2 bases; J trimming: 8 bases; junction bases outside the gene matches: 7. Germline CDR1 MNHEY, CDR2 SMNVEV (reference sequence). The length of the CDR3 is 16 residues.

The chain is built from TRBV6-1 and TRBJ2-7; D perhaps matches TRBD2 (6 bases). With 8 bases removed from V and 1 base from J, the gap between germline ends came to 12 bases. CDR1 and CDR2 (germline): MNHNS, SASEGT. The length of the CDR3 is 13 residues. The CDR3 DNA is TGTGCCAGCCGGAGGGAGACATCCTACGAGCAGTACTTC. Its protein product is CASRRETSYEQYF.

In its sample, this clone was seen a few times. This chain connects TRBV28 to TRBJ1-1, with D perhaps matching TRBD1 (6 bases). The CDR3 runs 13 residues. V lost 6 bases and J lost 2, with 10 bases in between. Germline CDR1 reads MDHEN; CDR2 reads SYDVKM. CDR3 loop: CASSRTANTEAFF. CDR3 sequence (DNA): TGTGCCAGCAGCCGGACAGCCAACACTGAAGCTTTCTTT.

The gene calls are TRBV5-6 and TRBJ2-3; D perhaps matches TRBD2 (7 bases). V was pared by 1 base and J by 6 bases, with 15 bases between. Per the germline V gene, CDR1 is SGHDT and CDR2 is YYEEEE. CDR3 length: 15 amino acids. This CDR3 reads CASSLLSRGGDTQYF. Here the CDR3 DNA reads TGTGCCAGCAGCTTGTTATCCAGGGGAGGGGATACGCAGTATTTT.

The chain has TRBV2 and TRBJ2-7; possibly TRBD1 for D (5 bases). The CDR3 runs 14 residues. V was shortened by 4 bases and J by 2 bases, with 12 bases between the two germline ends. Germline CDR1 and CDR2: SNHLY and FYNNEI. CDR3 in amino acids: CASSATDSPYEQYF. The CDR3 DNA reads as TGTGCCAGCAGTGCGACAGATAGCCCCTACGAGCAGTACTTC.

Only one count was recorded for this clone. The chain combines TRBV29-1 with TRBJ2-1; D gene uncertain. Germline CDR1 SQVTM, CDR2 ANQGSEA. Trimming pared 3 bases from V and 4 bases from J, leaving 22 bases between. This CDR3 has 17 residues. Here the CDR3 DNA reads TGCAGCGTTGAGACGTCGAAAAGGGAAATAGTGTACAATGAGCAGTTCTTC. Protein: CSVETSKREIVYNEQFF.

The J gene is TRBJ2-5, the V gene TRBV30; 10 nucleotides line up with TRBD2. Trimming took 0 bases from V and 2 from J; bases not matched to a gene: 15. This CDR3 contains 19 residues. From germline, CDR1 is GTSNPN and CDR2 SVGIG (reference sequence). The CDR3 DNA follows: TGTGCCTGGAGTGTACGGGTAGCGGGAGGTTCTTTATATCAAGAGACCCAGTACTTC. Its protein is CAWSVRVAGGSLYQETQYF.

This chain links TRBV15 with TRBJ2-3; 8 positions agree with TRBD2. CDR3 length: 15 residues. J was trimmed by 5 bases and V by 4 bases; bases with no gene match: 8. From germline, CDR1 is LNHNV and CDR2 YYDKDF (reference sequence). CDR3 coding DNA: TGTGCCACCAGCATGAGCGGGGGTTGGCTAGATACGCAGTATTTT. It specifies CATSMSGGWLDTQYF.

The genes are TRBV2 and TRBJ1-4; the D gene is possibly TRBD1 (5 bases). CDR1 is SNHLY, CDR2 FYNNEI, per germline. The CDR3 extends over 15 amino acids. The V end was cut by 2 bases, the J end by 3 bases, with 10 bases between. CDR3 in DNA: TGTGCCAGCAGTGAATTCGGGGACCCTAATGAAAAACTGTTTTTT. Amino acid sequence: CASSEFGDPNEKLFF. Supplemented by reference TRBV2 and TRBJ1-4, the full variable domain reads EPEVTQTPSHQVTQMGQEVILRCVPISNHLYFYWYRQILGQKVEFLVSFYNNEISEKSEIFDDQFSVERPDGSNFTLKIRSTKLEDSAMYFCASSEFGDPNEKLFFGSGTQLSVL.

This chain uses TRBV10-3 with TRBJ2-2, with 9 bases fitting TRBD2. The J segment lost 6 bases and the V segment lost 3 bases, leaving 8 bases of the junction unmatched. This CDR3 is 16 amino acids long. Germline assignment: CDR1 ENHRY and CDR2 SYGVKD. The CDR3 DNA reads TGTGCCATCAGTGAAGTTGGCGGGAGGGTGGCCGGGGAGCTGTTTTTT. Protein sequence: CAISEVGGRVAGELFF.

This clone has just a few counts. Relative to the germline gene, one junction end is altered; a read error may explain this. CDR3 in DNA: TGTGCCATCAGTGGGCATCCAAGCATGGAAGCTTTCTTT. This translates into CAISGHPSMEAFF. The chain is built from TRBV2 and TRBJ1-1, with D unclear. Germline V gives CDR1 SNHLY, CDR2 FYNNEI. The CDR3 loop spans 13 amino acids.

The chain is built from TRBV28 and TRBJ2-5; TRBD1 is a possible D gene (6 bases). The CDR3 totals 14 residues. Trimming took off 6 bases at V and 4 bases at J, with 15 bases between the two ends. Germline assignment: CDR1 MDHEN and CDR2 SYDVKM. The DNA for the CDR3 is TGTGCCAGCAGCAACCCGGGACAACTAGAGACCCAGTACTTC. Its protein is CASSNPGQLETQYF.

The J gene is TRBJ1-1, the V gene TRBV10-3, with D perhaps TRBD1 (5 bases). The CDR3 loop spans 16 amino acids. Trimming cost V 6 bases and J 3 bases, with 20 bases left between them. CDR1 ENHRY and CDR2 SYGVKD come from the germline V gene. The CDR3 sequence: CAISHPLTEKYTEAFF. DNA for the CDR3: TGTGCCATCAGCCACCCCCTGACAGAGAAGTACACTGAAGCTTTCTTT.

Concerning this clone: Other DNA sequences in the sample encode the same CDR3. CDR3 residues: CASSLGQNTEAFF. DNA of the CDR3: TGTGCCAGCAGCTTAGGACAAAACACTGAAGCTTTCTTT. This chain uses TRBV11-2 with TRBJ1-1; D is undetermined. Trimming stripped 1 base from V and 2 bases from J, with 5 bases between. The CDR3 extends over 13 amino acids. Germline V lookup: CDR1 SGHAT, CDR2 FQNNGV.

The chain is built from TRBV29-1 and TRBJ1-4; 7 nucleotides agree with TRBD1. There are 13 residues in the CDR3. The germline V gene has CDR1 SQVTM and CDR2 ANQGSEA. V dropped 8 bases and J dropped 6; count of bases not matched to a gene: 9. In nucleotides, the CDR3 is TGCAGCATCCAGGGGGGAGTTGATGAAAAACTGTTTTTT. It yields the protein CSIQGGVDEKLFF.